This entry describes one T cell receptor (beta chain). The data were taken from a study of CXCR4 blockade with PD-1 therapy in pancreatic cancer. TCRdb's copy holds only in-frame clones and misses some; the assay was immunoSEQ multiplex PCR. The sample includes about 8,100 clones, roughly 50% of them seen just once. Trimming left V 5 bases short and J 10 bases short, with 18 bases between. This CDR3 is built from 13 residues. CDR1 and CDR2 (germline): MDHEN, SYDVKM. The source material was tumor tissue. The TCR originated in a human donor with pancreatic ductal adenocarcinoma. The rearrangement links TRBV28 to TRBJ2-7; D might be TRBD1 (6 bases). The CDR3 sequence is CASSPDLGAVQYF. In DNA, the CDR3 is TGTGCCAGCAGTCCGGATCTGGGGGCGGTTCAGTACTTC.